This entry describes one TCR beta chain. The target antigen is unknown. Sequenced by immunoSEQ multiplex PCR; TCRdb stores in-frame clones only, minus some. This table holds about 150,000 clones, around 89% found once. This sample is part of a study of cytomegalovirus exposure and HLA in healthy donors. Findings and caveats of the study: Most TCRs appeared rarely, but some public TCRs recurred in many donors.

Germline assignment: CDR1 SNHLY and CDR2 FYNNEI. V shed 7 bases, J shed 6 bases, and the junction held 11 bases outside the gene matches. The CDR3 is 15 residues long. What was sequenced was PBMCs. The gene calls are TRBV2 and TRBJ2-2; 7 bases are shared with TRBD2. This clonotype was sampled from a woman aged 30 to 39 in good health and CMV-seropositive. The CDR3 reads CASKGNAGAAGELFF. Here the CDR3 DNA reads TGTGCCAGCAAGGGGAATGCGGGAGCCGCCGGGGAGCTGTTTTTT.